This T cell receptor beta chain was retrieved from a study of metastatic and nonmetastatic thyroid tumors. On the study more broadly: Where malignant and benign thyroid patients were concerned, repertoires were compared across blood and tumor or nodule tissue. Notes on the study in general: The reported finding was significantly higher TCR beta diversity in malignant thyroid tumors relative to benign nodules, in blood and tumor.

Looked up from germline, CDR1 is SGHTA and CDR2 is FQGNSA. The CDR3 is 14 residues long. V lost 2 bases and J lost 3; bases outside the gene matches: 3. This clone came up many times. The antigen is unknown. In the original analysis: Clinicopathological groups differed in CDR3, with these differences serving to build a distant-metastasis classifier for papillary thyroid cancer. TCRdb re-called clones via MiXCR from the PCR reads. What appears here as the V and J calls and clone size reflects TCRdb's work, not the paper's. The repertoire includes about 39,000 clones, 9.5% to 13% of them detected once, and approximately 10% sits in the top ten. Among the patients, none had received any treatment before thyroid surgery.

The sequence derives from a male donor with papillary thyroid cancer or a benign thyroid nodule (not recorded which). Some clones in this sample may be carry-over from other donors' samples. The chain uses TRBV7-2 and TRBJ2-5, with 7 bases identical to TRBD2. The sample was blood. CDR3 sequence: CASSLFGREETQYF. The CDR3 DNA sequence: TGTGCCAGCAGCTTATTTGGGAGGGAAGAGACCCAGTACTTC. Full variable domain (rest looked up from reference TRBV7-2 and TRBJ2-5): GAGVSQSPSNKVTEKGKDVELRCDPISGHTALYWYRQSLGQGLEFLIYFQGNSAPDKSGLPSDRFSAERTGGSVSTLTIQRTQQEDSAVYLCASSLFGREETQYFGPGTRLLVL.